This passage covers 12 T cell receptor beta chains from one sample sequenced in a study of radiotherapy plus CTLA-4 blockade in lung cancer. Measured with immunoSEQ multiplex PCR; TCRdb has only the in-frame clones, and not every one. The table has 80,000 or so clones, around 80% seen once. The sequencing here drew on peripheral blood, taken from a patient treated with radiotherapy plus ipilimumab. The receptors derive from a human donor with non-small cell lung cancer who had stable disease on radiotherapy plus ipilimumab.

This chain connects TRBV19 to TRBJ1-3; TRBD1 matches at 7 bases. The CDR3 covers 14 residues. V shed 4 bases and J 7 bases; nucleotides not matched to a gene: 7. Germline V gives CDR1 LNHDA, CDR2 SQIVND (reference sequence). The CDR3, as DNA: TGTGCCAGTAGTACTCGACAGGGAAGGAACACCATATATTTT. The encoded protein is CASSTRQGRNTIYF.

This chain's CDR3 is CASSVEGSNIQYF. The CDR3 DNA is TGTGCCAGCAGCGTAGAAGGTTCCAACATTCAGTACTTC. The rearrangement links TRBV9 to TRBJ2-4; D is unresolved. V was pared by 0 bases and J by 7 bases, with 8 bases between. The CDR3 contains 13 residues. CDR1 is SGDLS, CDR2 YYNGEE, per germline.

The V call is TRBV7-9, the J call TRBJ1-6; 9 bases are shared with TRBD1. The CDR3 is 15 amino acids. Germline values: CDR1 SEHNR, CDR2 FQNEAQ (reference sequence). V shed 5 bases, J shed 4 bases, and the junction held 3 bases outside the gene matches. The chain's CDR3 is CASSRTGEYNSPLHF. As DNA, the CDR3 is TGTGCCAGCAGCAGGACAGGGGAATATAATTCACCCCTCCACTTT.

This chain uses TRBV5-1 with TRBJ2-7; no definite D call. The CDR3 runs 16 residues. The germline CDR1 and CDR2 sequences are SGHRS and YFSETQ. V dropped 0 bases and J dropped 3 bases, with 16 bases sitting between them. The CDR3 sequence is CASSLGVLIGDYEQYF. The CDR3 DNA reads TGCGCCAGCAGCTTGGGGGTTTTAATTGGGGACTACGAGCAGTACTTC.

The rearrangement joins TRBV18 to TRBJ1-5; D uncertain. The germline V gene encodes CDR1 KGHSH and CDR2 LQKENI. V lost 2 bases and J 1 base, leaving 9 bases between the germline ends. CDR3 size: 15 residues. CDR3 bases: TGTGCCAGCTCACCAACCGGGCAGAGCAATCAGCCCCAGCATTTT. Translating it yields CASSPTGQSNQPQHF.

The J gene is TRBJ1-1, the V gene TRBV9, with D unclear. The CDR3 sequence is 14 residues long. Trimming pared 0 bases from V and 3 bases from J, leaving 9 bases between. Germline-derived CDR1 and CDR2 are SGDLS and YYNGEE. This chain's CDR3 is CASSVVDDHTEAFF. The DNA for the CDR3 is TGTGCCAGCAGCGTAGTTGACGACCACACTGAAGCTTTCTTT.

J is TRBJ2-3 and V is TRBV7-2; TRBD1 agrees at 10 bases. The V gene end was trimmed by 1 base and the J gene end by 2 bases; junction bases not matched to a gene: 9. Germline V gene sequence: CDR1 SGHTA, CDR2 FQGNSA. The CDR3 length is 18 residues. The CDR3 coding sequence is TGTGCCAGCAGCTTAGTACATATGGGACAGGGGACCACAGATACGCAGTATTTT. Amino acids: CASSLVHMGQGTTDTQYF. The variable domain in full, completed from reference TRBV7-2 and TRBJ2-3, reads GAGVSQSPSNKVTEKGKDVELRCDPISGHTALYWYRQSLGQGLEFLIYFQGNSAPDKSGLPSDRFSAERTGGSVSTLTIQRTQQEDSAVYLCASSLVHMGQGTTDTQYFGPGTRLTVL.

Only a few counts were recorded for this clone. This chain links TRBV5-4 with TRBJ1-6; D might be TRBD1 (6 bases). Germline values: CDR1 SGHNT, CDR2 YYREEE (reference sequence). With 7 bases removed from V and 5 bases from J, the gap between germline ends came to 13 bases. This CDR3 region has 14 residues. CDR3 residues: CASSPGHNNSPLHF. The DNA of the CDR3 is TGTGCCAGCTCCCCGGGACACAATAATTCACCCCTCCACTTT.

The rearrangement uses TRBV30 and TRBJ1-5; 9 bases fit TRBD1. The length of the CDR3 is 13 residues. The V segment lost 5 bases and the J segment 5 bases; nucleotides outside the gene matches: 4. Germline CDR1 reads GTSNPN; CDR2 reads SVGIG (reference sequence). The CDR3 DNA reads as TGTGCCTGGGGGGACAGGGACCATCAGCCCCAGCATTTT. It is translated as CAWGDRDHQPQHF.

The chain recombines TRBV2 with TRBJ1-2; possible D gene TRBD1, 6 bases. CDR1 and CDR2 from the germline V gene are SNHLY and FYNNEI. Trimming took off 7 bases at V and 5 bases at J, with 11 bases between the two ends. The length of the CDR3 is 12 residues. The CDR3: CASTTQGYGYTF. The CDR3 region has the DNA TGTGCCAGCACCACCCAGGGGTATGGCTACACCTTC.

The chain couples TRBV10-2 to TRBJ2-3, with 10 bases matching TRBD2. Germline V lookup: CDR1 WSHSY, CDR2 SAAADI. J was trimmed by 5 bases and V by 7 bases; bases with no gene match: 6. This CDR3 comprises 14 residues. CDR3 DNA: TGCGCCAGCAAAAGCGGGAGGGCCAGAGATACGCAGTATTTT. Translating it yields CASKSGRARDTQYF.

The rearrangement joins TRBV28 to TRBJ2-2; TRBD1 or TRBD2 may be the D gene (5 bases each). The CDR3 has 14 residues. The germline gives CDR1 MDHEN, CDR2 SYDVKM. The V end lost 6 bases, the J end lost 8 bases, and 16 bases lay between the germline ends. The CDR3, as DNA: TGTGCCAGCAGGGGGACGGGACGAGTAGGGGAGCTGTTTTTT. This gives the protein CASRGTGRVGELFF.